A single sample gave rise to the 19 T cell receptor beta chains below, sequenced in a study of T cells in Graves' hyperthyroidism and ophthalmopathy. RNA transcripts gave rise to amplified TCR beta CDR3 regions. HTBI primers were used for first-round RT-PCR of the TCR CDR3. In TCRdb, the multiplex PCR reads were re-called with MiXCR into one record per CDR3 protein. The sample holds approximately 380,000 distinct CDR3 sequences, approximately 17% seen once. Specimen: blood. Receptors were obtained from a man between 18 and 35 years old with Graves' ophthalmopathy.

This clonotype was counted many times. The J gene is TRBJ2-7, the V gene TRBV5-5; 8 bases agree with TRBD1. Per germline, CDR1 SGHKS and CDR2 YYEKEE (reference sequence). The V and J ends lost 4 bases and 3 bases, in that order; junction bases with no gene match: 6. This CDR3 is built from 14 residues. The CDR3 protein is CASSDGQGNYEQYF. CDR3 sequence (DNA): TGTGCCAGCAGCGATGGACAGGGCAACTACGAGCAGTACTTC.

This clonotype was counted ten times or more. The chain employs TRBV6-1 and TRBJ1-1; unclear D gene. Trimming removed 8 bases at V and 4 bases at J, with 11 bases between. This CDR3 is 12 amino acids long. The germline V gene has CDR1 MNHNS and CDR2 SASEGT. The CDR3 region has the DNA TGTGCCAGCGAGGTTTTGGGCACTGAAGCTTTCTTT. Its protein is CASEVLGTEAFF.

This clonotype was recorded a few times. The rearrangement joins TRBV7-9 to TRBJ2-2, with D maybe TRBD1 (5 bases). The V end was cut by 8 bases, the J end by 7 bases, with 5 bases between. The CDR3 extends over 10 amino acids. Germline V CDR1 and CDR2: SEHNR, FQNEAQ (reference sequence). The CDR3 here is CASQGGELFF. The CDR3 DNA reads TGTGCCAGCCAGGGCGGGGAGCTGTTTTTT.

This clonotype was recorded many times. The chain employs TRBV20-1 and TRBJ1-5; D is perhaps TRBD1 (5 bases). Germline-derived CDR1 and CDR2 are DFQATT and SNEGSKA (reference sequence). The CDR3 covers 15 residues. The V end was cut by 6 bases, the J end by 3 bases, with 18 bases between. For the CDR3, the DNA is TGCAGTGCGACGACCGGGACCGCCAACAATCAGCCCCAGCATTTT. It specifies CSATTGTANNQPQHF.

The V call is TRBV20-1, the J call TRBJ1-1, with TRBD1 matching 11 bases. Germline V gene sequence: CDR1 DFQATT, CDR2 SNEGSKA (reference sequence). Germline trimming cut 6 bases from V and 4 bases from J; bases unmatched to any gene: 10. This CDR3 spans 15 amino acids. This chain's CDR3 is CSATRTGTGGTEAFF. The CDR3 DNA reads as TGCAGTGCAACGCGTACCGGGACAGGGGGCACTGAAGCTTTCTTT.

This clonotype was detected a few times. The rearrangement uses TRBV24-1 and TRBJ2-3, with D possibly TRBD1 on 6 matching bases. Trimming took 6 bases from V and 6 from J, leaving 12 bases between them. From germline, CDR1 is KGHDR and CDR2 SFDVKD. The CDR3 contains 13 residues. The CDR3 DNA is TGTGCCACCAGTCCCCAGGGGCGCGATACGCAGTATTTT. This gives the protein CATSPQGRDTQYF.

This clonotype was found a few times. V usage is TRBV7-9 and J usage is TRBJ2-1, with 12 bases identical to TRBD2. CDR3 size: 16 residues. The ends lost 6 bases at V and 8 bases at J; junction bases unmatched: 11. Germline CDR1 and CDR2: SEHNR and FQNEAQ (reference sequence). The CDR3 nucleotides read TGTGCCAGCAGTCGGGACTCTAGCGGGGGGGGATATGAGCAGTTCTTC. Encoded protein: CASSRDSSGGGYEQFF. Variable domain in full (rest from reference TRBV7-9 and TRBJ2-1): DTGVSQNPRHKITKRGQNVTFRCDPISEHNRLYWYRQTLGQGPEFLTYFQNEAQLEKSRLLSDRFSAERPKGSFSTLEIQRTEQGDSAMYLCASSRDSSGGGYEQFFGPGTRLTVL.

The chain combines TRBV5-4 with TRBJ2-5; D possibly uses TRBD1 or TRBD2 (6 bases each). V lost 2 bases and J 5 bases, leaving 16 bases between the germline ends. This CDR3 has 15 amino acids. Per the germline V gene, CDR1 is SGHNT and CDR2 is YYREEE (reference sequence). CDR3 in amino acids: CASSFKAGQGETQYF. CDR3 nucleotide sequence: TGTGCCAGCAGCTTTAAGGCGGGGCAGGGGGAGACCCAGTACTTC. The variable domain in full, completed from reference TRBV5-4 and TRBJ2-5, reads ETGVTQSPTHLIKTRGQQVTLRCSSQSGHNTVSWYQQALGQGPQFIFQYYREEENGRGNFPPRFSGLQFPNYSSELNVNALELDDSALYLCASSFKAGQGETQYFGPGTRLLVL.

This clonotype occurred once. The V call is TRBV19, the J call TRBJ1-6; 9 bases map to TRBD1. Germline V gives CDR1 LNHDA, CDR2 SQIVND (reference sequence). The CDR3 is 13 amino acids. J was trimmed by 6 bases and V by 9 bases; bases with no gene match: 3. CDR3 bases: TGTGCCAGACCGGGACAGGGTAATTCACCCCTCCACTTT. Its protein product is CARPGQGNSPLHF.

This clonotype came up many times. The V and J genes are TRBV11-1 and TRBJ2-1, with 10 bases aligning to TRBD1. With V trimmed by 4 bases and J by 5 bases, 5 bases remained unmatched. CDR1 is SGHAT, CDR2 FQDESV, per germline (reference sequence). The CDR3 extends over 15 amino acids. DNA for the CDR3: TGTGCCAGCAGCTCGGGACAGGGGACAAACAATGAGCAGTTCTTC. It codes for CASSSGQGTNNEQFF.

In its sample, this clonotype was seen a few times. The gene calls are TRBV5-8 and TRBJ2-7; D tentatively reads TRBD1 or TRBD2 (6 bases each). Germline-derived CDR1 and CDR2 are SGHTS and YDEGEE. V shed 4 bases and J shed 0 bases, with 14 bases lying between them. CDR3 length: 15 residues. The CDR3 here is CASSGRGLHSYEQYF. The CDR3 DNA is TGTGCCAGCAGCGGCAGGGGACTTCACTCCTACGAGCAGTACTTC. The full variable domain, rest sourced from reference TRBV5-8 and TRBJ2-7, is EAGVTQSPTHLIKTRGQQATLRCSPISGHTSVYWYQQALGLGLQFLLWYDEGEERNRGNFPPRFSGRQFPNYSSELNVNALELEDSALYLCASSGRGLHSYEQYFGPGTRLTVT.

In this sample, this clonotype turned up many times. J is TRBJ2-5 and V is TRBV3-1; maybe TRBD2 (9 bases). Trimming pared 3 bases from V and 5 bases from J, leaving 16 bases between. The CDR3 length is 15 residues. In germline, CDR1 is LGHDT, CDR2 YNNKEL (reference sequence). The CDR3, as DNA: TGTGCCAGCAGCCAGACAGGGGCGGGGGGGGAGACCCAGTACTTC. It translates to CASSQTGAGGETQYF.

This clonotype occurred many times. The rearrangement uses TRBV2 and TRBJ1-2; a weak D match, TRBD1 (5 bases). The length of the CDR3 is 11 residues. Germline V CDR1 and CDR2: SNHLY, FYNNEI. V dropped 6 bases and J dropped 4 bases, with 6 bases sitting between them. DNA of the CDR3: TGTGCCAGCAGCGGGGGCTATGGCTACACCTTC. It yields the protein CASSGGYGYTF.

There are many counts of this clonotype. The chain employs TRBV7-9 and TRBJ2-7; 8 bases are shared with TRBD2. Losses at the gene ends were 4 bases for V and 0 bases for J; bases not matched to a gene: 8. The CDR3 totals 16 residues. Germline lookup yields CDR1 SEHNR and CDR2 FQNEAQ (reference sequence). Here the CDR3 reads CASSSEGTSSSYEQYF. Written as DNA, the CDR3 is TGTGCCAGCAGCTCAGAGGGGACTAGTAGCTCCTACGAGCAGTACTTC.

At least ten counts were recorded for this clonotype. This chain links TRBV2 with TRBJ2-5; D might be TRBD2 (6 bases). V lost 4 bases to trimming and J lost 6 bases, with 12 bases between them. The CDR3 is 13 residues long. Germline V gene sequence: CDR1 SNHLY, CDR2 FYNNEI. In nucleotides, the CDR3 is TGTGCCAGCAGTGGTCAGGCGGGAAAGACCCAGTACTTC. Encoded protein: CASSGQAGKTQYF. Full variable domain (rest looked up from reference TRBV2 and TRBJ2-5): EPEVTQTPSHQVTQMGQEVILRCVPISNHLYFYWYRQILGQKVEFLVSFYNNEISEKSEIFDDQFSVERPDGSNFTLKIRSTKLEDSAMYFCASSGQAGKTQYFGPGTRLLVL.

Note on this clonotype: The DNA is left out, because the CDR3 cannot be placed on it with certainty; the CDR3 is given as TCRdb lists it. The chain links TRBV6-1 to TRBJ2-2; the tabulated D call, TRBD1, remains unverified against the DNA. The CDR3 spans 24 residues, counting both ends. The V gene's germline CDR1 is MNHNS and CDR2 SASEGT. CDR3 loop: CASSRPGTGSYEQYFGPDTGELFF.

The V and J genes are TRBV20-1 and TRBJ2-1; D is perhaps TRBD2 (7 bases). Per germline, CDR1 DFQATT and CDR2 SNEGSKA (reference sequence). V was trimmed by 4 bases and J by 8 bases, leaving 12 bases between them. The CDR3 sequence is 12 residues long. CDR3 coding DNA: TGCAGTGCTAAGGGGGGGCACCATGAGCAGTTCTTC. Translated: CSAKGGHHEQFF.

This clonotype came up many times. The gene calls are TRBV27 and TRBJ2-1; 8 nucleotides line up with TRBD2. The V gene's germline CDR1 is MNHEY and CDR2 SMNVEV (reference sequence). With V trimmed by 7 bases and J by 3 bases, 8 bases remained unmatched. CDR3 size: 15 residues. The CDR3 here is CASKIGGEIYNEQFF. CDR3 DNA: TGTGCCAGCAAGATCGGGGGGGAAATCTACAATGAGCAGTTCTTC.

This clonotype was picked up one time. This chain uses TRBV24-1 with TRBJ2-1; D gene ambiguous. Trimming shortened V by 11 bases and J by 5 bases, and 12 bases separated the two germline ends. Germline CDR1 reads KGHDR; CDR2 reads SFDVKD. The CDR3 runs 12 residues. The CDR3: CASRLGNNEQFF. As DNA, the CDR3 is TGTGCCAGCAGGTTGGGTAACAATGAGCAGTTCTTC.